Following are 9 T cell receptor beta chains from one sample sequenced in a study of cytomegalovirus exposure and HLA in healthy donors. The study ran its PCR with 60 Vbeta and 13 Jbeta primers. Produced via immunoSEQ multiplex PCR; TCRdb's table is partial and in-frame only. This table holds 150,000 to 200,000 clones, around 86% found once. Sequencing input: PBMCs. Source of these receptors: a man in his fifties in good health and CMV-seronegative.

V gene TRBV6-1 combines with J gene TRBJ1-1, with 11 bases fitting TRBD1. The CDR3 loop spans 15 amino acids. With 9 bases clipped from V and 10 bases from J, the junction kept 16 bases outside the gene matches. Germline loops: CDR1 MNHNS, CDR2 SASEGT. For the CDR3, the DNA is TGTGCCAGTTTATCCGGGACAGGGGGGTTTCGAGGAGCTTTCTTT. Protein sequence: CASLSGTGGFRGAFF.

This clone was recorded once. The CDR3 sequence: CAWGSNYGYTF. In DNA, the CDR3 is TGTGCCTGGGGCAGTAACTATGGCTACACCTTC. V and J are TRBV28 and TRBJ1-2, with D possibly TRBD1 on 5 matching bases. The CDR3 extends over 11 amino acids. Germline V gene sequence: CDR1 MDHEN, CDR2 SYDVKM. Trimming left V 11 bases short and J 1 base short, with 8 bases between.

The chain employs TRBV7-2 and TRBJ2-5; no definite D call. The CDR3 covers 14 residues. Germline V gene sequence: CDR1 SGHTA, CDR2 FQGNSA. V was cut by 4 bases and J by 5 bases, with 14 bases left in between. In DNA, the CDR3 is TGTGCCAGCAGCTCCTTTGGCAATTCCGAGACCCAGTACTTC. Its protein product is CASSSFGNSETQYF.

The chain carries TRBV2 and TRBJ2-7, with 8 bases lining up with TRBD2. The length of the CDR3 is 13 residues. With V trimmed by 7 bases and J by 3 bases, 5 bases remained unmatched. Germline V gene data show CDR1 as SNHLY and CDR2 as FYNNEI. The CDR3 nucleotides read TGTGCCAGCAACCCCGCGGGGGGCTACGAGCAGTACTTC. Its translation is CASNPAGGYEQYF.

This chain links TRBV4-3 with TRBJ1-5; D not resolved. V dropped 1 base and J dropped 5 bases, with 12 bases sitting between them. This CDR3 has 15 amino acids. Germline CDR1 reads LGHNA; CDR2 reads YSLEER. CDR3 region: CASSQGVNLDQPQHF. CDR3 nucleotides: TGCGCCAGCAGCCAAGGCGTAAATCTCGATCAGCCCCAGCATTTT.

This clone showed up just once. The chain recombines TRBV4-2 with TRBJ2-1; TRBD2 agrees at 11 bases. Germline CDR1 reads LGHNA; CDR2 reads YNFKEQ. The CDR3 spans 15 residues. V was pared by 5 bases and J by 8 bases, with 8 bases of the junction left unmatched. This CDR3 is CASSSLTSGIYEQFF. CDR3 DNA: TGTGCCAGCAGCTCGCTGACTAGCGGGATTTATGAGCAGTTCTTC.

This clone has a single count. This chain uses TRBV6-1 with TRBJ2-7, with 8 bases lining up with TRBD2. Germline CDR1 reads MNHNS; CDR2 reads SASEGT. After removal of 6 bases from V and 3 bases from J, the junction contained 10 bases not matched to a gene. The CDR3 totals 15 residues. CDR3 sequence (DNA): TGTGCCAGCAGCCTACTAGCGGCCCTTCTCTACGAGCAGTACTTC. As protein: CASSLLAALLYEQYF.

This chain uses TRBV18 with TRBJ2-5; D is possibly TRBD1 (5 bases). Between the trimmed V and J ends, which lost 1 base and 3 bases, there was a span of 12 bases. The CDR3 is made up of 15 amino acids. Germline V gene sequence: CDR1 KGHSH, CDR2 LQKENI. Here the CDR3 reads CASSPLAIGEETQYF. The CDR3 nucleotides read TGTGCCAGCTCACCACTAGCAATAGGGGAAGAGACCCAGTACTTC.

This rearrangement joins TRBV14 to TRBJ1-2, with 7 bases identical to TRBD1. The CDR3 has 13 amino acids. J lost 8 bases, V lost 1 base, and 4 bases had no gene match. Germline CDR1 reads SGHDN; CDR2 reads FVKESK. DNA for the CDR3: TGTGCCAGCAGCCAAGCCCGGACAGGCGGCTACACCTTC. Translating it yields CASSQARTGGYTF.